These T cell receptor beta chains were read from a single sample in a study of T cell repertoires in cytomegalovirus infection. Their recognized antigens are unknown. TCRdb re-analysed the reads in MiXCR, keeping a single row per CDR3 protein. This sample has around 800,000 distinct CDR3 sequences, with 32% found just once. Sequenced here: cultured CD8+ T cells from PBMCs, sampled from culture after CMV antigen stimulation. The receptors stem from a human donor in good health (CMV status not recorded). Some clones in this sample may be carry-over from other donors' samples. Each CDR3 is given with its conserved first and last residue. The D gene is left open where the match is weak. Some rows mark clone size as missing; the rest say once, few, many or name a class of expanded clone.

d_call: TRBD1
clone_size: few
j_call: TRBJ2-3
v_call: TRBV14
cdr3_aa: CASSQGLTGGLDTQYF
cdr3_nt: TGTGCCAGCAGCCAAGGACTAACAGGGGGCTTGGATACGCAGTATTTT

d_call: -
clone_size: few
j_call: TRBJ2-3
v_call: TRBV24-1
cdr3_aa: CATSDKGTSTDTQYF
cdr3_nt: TGTGCCACCAGTGATAAGGGGACTAGCACAGATACGCAGTATTTT

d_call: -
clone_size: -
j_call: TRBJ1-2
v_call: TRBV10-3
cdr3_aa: CAISESNYGLNYGYTF
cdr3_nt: TGTGCCATCAGTGAGTCGAATTACGGCCTCAACTATGGCTACACCTTC

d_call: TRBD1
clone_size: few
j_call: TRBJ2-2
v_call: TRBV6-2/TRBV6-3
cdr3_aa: CASSEGQLLSVGGELFF
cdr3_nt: TGTGCCAGCAGCGAGGGACAGTTGCTTTCGGTTGGCGGGGAGCTGTTTTTT

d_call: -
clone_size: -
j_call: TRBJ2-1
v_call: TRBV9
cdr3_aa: CASSVRGIYNEQFF
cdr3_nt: TGTGCCAGCAGCGTACGGGGGATTTACAATGAGCAGTTCTTC

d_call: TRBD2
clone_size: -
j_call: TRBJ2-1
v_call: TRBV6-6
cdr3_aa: CAGRTSNSYNEQFF
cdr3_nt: TGTGCCGGTCGGACTAGCAACTCCTACAATGAGCAGTTCTTC

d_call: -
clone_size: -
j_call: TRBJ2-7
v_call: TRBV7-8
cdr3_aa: CASSPRTLYEQYF
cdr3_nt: TGTGCCAGCAGCCCACGGACCCTCTACGAGCAGTACTTC

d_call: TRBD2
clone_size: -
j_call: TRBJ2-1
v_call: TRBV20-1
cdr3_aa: CSAWTSGDHSPQEQFF
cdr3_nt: TGCAGTGCTTGGACTAGCGGGGACCACTCTCCACAGGAGCAGTTCTTC

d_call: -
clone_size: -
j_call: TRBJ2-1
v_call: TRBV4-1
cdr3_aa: CASSQEGTANEQFF
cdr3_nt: TGCGCCAGCAGCCAAGAGGGGACCGCGAATGAGCAGTTCTTC

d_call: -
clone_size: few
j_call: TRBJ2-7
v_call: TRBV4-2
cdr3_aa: CASSLTPRSAGNEQYF
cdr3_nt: TGTGCCAGCAGCCTGACCCCCCGCTCGGCCGGGAACGAGCAGTACTTC

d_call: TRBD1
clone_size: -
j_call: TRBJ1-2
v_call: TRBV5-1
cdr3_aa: CASSSWTGEDYGYTF
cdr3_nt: TGCGCCAGCAGCTCGTGGACAGGGGAGGACTATGGCTACACCTTC

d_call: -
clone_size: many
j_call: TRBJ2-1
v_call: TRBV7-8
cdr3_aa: CASSPHLAVYNEQFF
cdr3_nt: TGTGCCAGCAGCCCCCACTTGGCAGTGTACAATGAGCAGTTCTTC

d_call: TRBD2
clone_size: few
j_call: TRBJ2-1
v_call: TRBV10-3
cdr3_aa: CAISGSGGASYNEQFF
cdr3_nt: TGTGCCATCAGTGGTAGCGGGGGGGCCTCTTACAATGAGCAGTTCTTC

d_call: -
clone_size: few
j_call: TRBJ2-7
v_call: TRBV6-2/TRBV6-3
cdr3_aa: CASSYFLDGSYEQYF
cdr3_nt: TGTGCCAGCAGTTACTTCCTGGACGGATCCTACGAGCAGTACTTC

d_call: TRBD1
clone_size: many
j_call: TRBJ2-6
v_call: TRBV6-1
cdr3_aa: CATATGGSGANVLTF
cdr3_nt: TGTGCCACCGCGACAGGGGGTTCGGGGGCCAACGTCCTGACTTTC

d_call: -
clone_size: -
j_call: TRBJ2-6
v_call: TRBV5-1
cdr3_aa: CASSLLRVPGANVLTF
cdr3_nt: TGCGCCAGCTCCCTACTGCGTGTGCCTGGGGCCAACGTCCTGACTTTC

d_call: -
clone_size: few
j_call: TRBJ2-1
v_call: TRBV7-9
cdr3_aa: CSVVTPSYNEQFF
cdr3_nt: TGTTCGGTGGTAACCCCTTCCTACAATGAGCAGTTCTTC

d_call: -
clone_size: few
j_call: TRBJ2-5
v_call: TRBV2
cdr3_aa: CASSVRDQTETQYF
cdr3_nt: TGTGCCAGCAGTGTCCGGGACCAAACTGAGACCCAGTACTTC

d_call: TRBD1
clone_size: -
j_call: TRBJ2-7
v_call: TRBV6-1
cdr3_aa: CASGEWRTGPYEQYF
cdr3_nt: TGTGCCAGCGGTGAATGGCGGACAGGGCCCTACGAGCAGTACTTC

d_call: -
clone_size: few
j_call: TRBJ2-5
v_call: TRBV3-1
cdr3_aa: CASSQVPREETQYF
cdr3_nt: TGTGCCAGCAGCCAAGTCCCCAGGGAAGAGACCCAGTACTTC

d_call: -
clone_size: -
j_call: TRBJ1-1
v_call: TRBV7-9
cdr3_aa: CASNLLGNTEAFF
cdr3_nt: TGTGCCAGCAACCTCCTGGGGAACACTGAAGCTTTCTTT

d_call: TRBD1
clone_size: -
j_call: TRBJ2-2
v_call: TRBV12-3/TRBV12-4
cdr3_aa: CASSPAPQGANTGELFF
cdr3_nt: TGTGCCAGCAGTCCCGCGCCGCAGGGGGCGAACACCGGGGAGCTGTTTTTT

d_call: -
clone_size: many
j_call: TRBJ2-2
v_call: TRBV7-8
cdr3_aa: CASSLVWDTRPNTGELFF
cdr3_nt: TGTGCCAGCAGCTTAGTGTGGGACACTCGACCAAACACCGGGGAGCTGTTTTTT

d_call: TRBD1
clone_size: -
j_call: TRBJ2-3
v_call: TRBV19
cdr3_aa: CASSPWTGTRMGTDTQYF
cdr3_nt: TGTGCCAGTAGTCCCTGGACAGGAACAAGAATGGGCACAGATACGCAGTATTTT

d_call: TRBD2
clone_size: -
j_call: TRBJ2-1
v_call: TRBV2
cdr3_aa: CASSEGTRGSSYNEQFF
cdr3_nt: TGTGCCAGCAGTGAAGGGACGCGGGGGAGCTCCTACAATGAGCAGTTCTTC

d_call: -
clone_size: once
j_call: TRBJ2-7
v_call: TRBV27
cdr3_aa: CASRGGPLYEQYF
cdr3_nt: TGTGCCAGCAGAGGGGGACCCTTATACGAGCAGTACTTC

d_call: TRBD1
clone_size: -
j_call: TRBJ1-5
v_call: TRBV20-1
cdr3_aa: CSVKTSRGNQPQHF
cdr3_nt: TGCAGTGTTAAGACCTCCAGGGGGAATCAGCCCCAGCATTTT

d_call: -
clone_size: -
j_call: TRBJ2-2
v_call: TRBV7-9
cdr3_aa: CASSVRMGANTGELFF
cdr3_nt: TGTGCCAGCAGCGTCCGTATGGGAGCGAACACCGGGGAGCTGTTTTTT

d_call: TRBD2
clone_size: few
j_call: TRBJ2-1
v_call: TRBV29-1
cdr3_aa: CSVSSGGSSYNEQFF
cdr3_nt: TGCAGCGTCTCTAGCGGGGGGAGCTCCTACAATGAGCAGTTCTTC

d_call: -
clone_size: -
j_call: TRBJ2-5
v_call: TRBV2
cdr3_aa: CASSEGLGLWPTQYF
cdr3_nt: TGTGCCAGCAGTGAAGGTCTAGGCCTATGGCCCACCCAGTACTTC

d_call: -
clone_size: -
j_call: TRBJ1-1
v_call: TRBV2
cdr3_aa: CATLGRMNTEAFF
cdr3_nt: TGTGCCACCCTCGGACGGATGAACACTGAAGCTTTCTTT

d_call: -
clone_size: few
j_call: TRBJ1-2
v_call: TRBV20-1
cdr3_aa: CSNRPADGPAGGNYGYTF
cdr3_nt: TGCAGTAACCGTCCGGCGGACGGTCCAGCAGGAGGGAACTATGGCTACACCTTC

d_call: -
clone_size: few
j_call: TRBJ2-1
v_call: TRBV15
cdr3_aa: CATSVRTNYNEQFF
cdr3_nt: TGTGCCACCAGCGTGAGGACCAACTACAATGAGCAGTTCTTC

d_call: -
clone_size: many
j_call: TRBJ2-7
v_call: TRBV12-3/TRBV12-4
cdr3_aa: CASSPRPRHEQYF
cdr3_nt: TGTGCCAGCAGTCCACGACCTAGGCACGAGCAGTACTTC

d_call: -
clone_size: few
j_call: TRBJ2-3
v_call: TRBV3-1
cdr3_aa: CASSLELAGPPTDTQYF
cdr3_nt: TGTGCCAGCAGCCTTGAGCTGGCGGGGCCTCCCACAGATACGCAGTATTTT

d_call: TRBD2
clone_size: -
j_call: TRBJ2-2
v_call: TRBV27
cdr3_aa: CASSPQRGGLTGELFF
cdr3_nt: TGTGCCAGCAGTCCCCAGCGGGGGGGCCTCACCGGGGAGCTGTTTTTT

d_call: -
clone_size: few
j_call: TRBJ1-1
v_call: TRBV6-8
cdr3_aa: CASSYSSWNTEAFF
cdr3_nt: TGTGCCAGCAGTTACAGCTCCTGGAACACTGAAGCTTTCTTT

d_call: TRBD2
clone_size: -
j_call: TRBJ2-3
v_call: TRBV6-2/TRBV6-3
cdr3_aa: CASSFPSGGPPDTQYF
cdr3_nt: TGTGCCAGCAGTTTTCCTAGCGGGGGCCCCCCAGATACGCAGTATTTT

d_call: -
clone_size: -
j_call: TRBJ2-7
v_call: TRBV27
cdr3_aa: CASSPTGQTEQYF
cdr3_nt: TGTGCCAGCAGCCCGACGGGGCAGACGGAGCAGTACTTC

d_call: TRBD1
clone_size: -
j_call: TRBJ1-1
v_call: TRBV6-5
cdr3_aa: CASSNGQGTTEAFF
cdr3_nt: TGTGCCAGCAGTAACGGACAGGGGACCACTGAAGCTTTCTTT

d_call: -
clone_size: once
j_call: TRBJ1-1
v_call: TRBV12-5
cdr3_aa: CASGAGWTEAFF
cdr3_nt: TGTGCTAGTGGGGCCGGATGGACTGAAGCTTTCTTT

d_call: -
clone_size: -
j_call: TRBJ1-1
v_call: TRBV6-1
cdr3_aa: CASSEFRNTEAFF
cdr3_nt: TGTGCCAGCAGTGAATTCCGGAACACTGAAGCTTTCTTT

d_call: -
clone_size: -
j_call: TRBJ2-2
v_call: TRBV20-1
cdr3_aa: CSARVPESSSSGELFF
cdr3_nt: TGCAGTGCTAGGGTGCCAGAGTCATCATCGTCCGGGGAGCTGTTTTTT